This TCR beta chain was found in a study of identifying expanded T cells in peripheral blood. Notes on the study in general: Differentially abundant clones: roughly 1.2 between replicates, 15 to 17 at two to three weeks, roughly 18 at four. Variance in clone template counts between approximately two-week samples significantly increased with total template count across all healthy donors.

No infections or other immune events were documented during collection. CDR3 length: 18 amino acids. V lost 1 base, J lost 6 bases, and 23 bases lay in between. Germline-derived CDR1 and CDR2 are SGHDT and YYEEEE. Using immunoSEQ multiplex PCR, the repertoire was profiled, and TCRdb retains in-frame clones only, with some absent. The sample includes just under 65,000 clones, over 75% of them seen just once. This clone has a single count. Antigen unknown. The TCR was taken from a person aged 18-70 years in good health. This chain connects TRBV5-6 to TRBJ2-1; D is unresolved. Input material: blood. CDR3 protein: CASSLYGVWARTVNEQFF. CDR3 bases: TGTGCCAGCAGCTTGTATGGGGTGTGGGCTAGAACAGTCAATGAGCAGTTCTTC.